Included here is one TCR beta chain sequence, with context. The data stem from a study of cytomegalovirus exposure and HLA in healthy donors. In the PCR, 60 Vbeta and 13 Jbeta primers were used. Assay: immunoSEQ multiplex PCR; the TCRdb copy retains only in-frame clones and omits some. The sample has 99,000 or so clones; around 75% are singletons. The clonotype comes from a man aged 25 to 40 in good health and CMV-seropositive. The specimen was PBMCs.

The CDR3 reads CASSLAAGGTIQETQYF. CDR3 nucleotides: TGTGCCAGCAGCTTAGCGGCGGGGGGGACGATACAAGAGACCCAGTACTTC. The chain has TRBV7-9 and TRBJ2-5; 9 nucleotides align to TRBD2. CDR3 size: 17 residues. V dropped 0 bases and J dropped 2; count of bases not matched to a gene: 7. Germline V lookup: CDR1 SEHNR, CDR2 FQNEAQ (reference sequence).